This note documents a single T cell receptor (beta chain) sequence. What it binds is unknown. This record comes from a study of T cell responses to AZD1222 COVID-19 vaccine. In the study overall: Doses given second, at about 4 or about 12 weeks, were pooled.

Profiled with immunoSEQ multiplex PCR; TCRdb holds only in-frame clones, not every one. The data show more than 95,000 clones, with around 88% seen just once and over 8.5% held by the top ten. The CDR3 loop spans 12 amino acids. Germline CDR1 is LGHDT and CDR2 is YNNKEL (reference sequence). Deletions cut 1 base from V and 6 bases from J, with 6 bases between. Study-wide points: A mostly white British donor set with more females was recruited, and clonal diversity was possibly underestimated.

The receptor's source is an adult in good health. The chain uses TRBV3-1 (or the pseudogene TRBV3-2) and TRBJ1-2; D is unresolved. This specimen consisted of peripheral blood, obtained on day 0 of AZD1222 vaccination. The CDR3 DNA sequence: TGTGCCAGCAGCCAAGTCGATAATGGCTACACCTTC. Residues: CASSQVDNGYTF.